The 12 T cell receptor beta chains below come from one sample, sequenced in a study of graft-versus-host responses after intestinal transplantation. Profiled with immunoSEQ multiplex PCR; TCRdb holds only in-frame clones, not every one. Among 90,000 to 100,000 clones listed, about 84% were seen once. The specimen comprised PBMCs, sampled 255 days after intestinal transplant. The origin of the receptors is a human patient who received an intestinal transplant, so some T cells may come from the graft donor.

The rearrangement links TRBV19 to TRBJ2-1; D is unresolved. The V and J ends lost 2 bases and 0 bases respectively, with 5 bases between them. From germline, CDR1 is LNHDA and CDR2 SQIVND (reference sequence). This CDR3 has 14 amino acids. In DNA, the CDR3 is TGTGCCAGTAGTATAAAGGGCTCCTACAATGAGCAGTTCTTC. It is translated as CASSIKGSYNEQFF.

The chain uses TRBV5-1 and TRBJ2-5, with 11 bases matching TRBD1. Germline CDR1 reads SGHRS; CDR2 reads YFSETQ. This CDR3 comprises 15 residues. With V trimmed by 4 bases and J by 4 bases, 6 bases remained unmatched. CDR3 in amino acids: CASSVRDRGSETQYF. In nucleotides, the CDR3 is TGCGCCAGCAGCGTCCGGGACAGGGGGTCAGAGACCCAGTACTTC.

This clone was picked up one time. In DNA, the CDR3 is TGTGCCAGCAGCCGAGGGGACACAGGGTACGAGACCCAGTACTTC. This sequence encodes CASSRGDTGYETQYF. This chain uses TRBV11-2 with TRBJ2-5; TRBD1 is a possible D gene (6 bases). Germline V gene lookup returns CDR1 SGHAT and CDR2 FQNNGV. With 5 bases removed from V and 5 bases from J, the gap between germline ends came to 18 bases. This CDR3 has 15 amino acids.

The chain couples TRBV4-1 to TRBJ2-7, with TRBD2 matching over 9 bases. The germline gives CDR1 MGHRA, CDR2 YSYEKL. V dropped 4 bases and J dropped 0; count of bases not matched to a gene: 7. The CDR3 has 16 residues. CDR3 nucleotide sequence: TGCGCCAGCAGCCTGGCCACAGCGGGGGGCTCCTACGAGCAGTACTTC. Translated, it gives CASSLATAGGSYEQYF.

The CDR3 nucleotides read TGTGCCAGCAGCGTAGACAATAATGAAAAACTGTTTTTT. It is translated as CASSVDNNEKLFF. This chain uses TRBV9 with TRBJ1-4; D is unresolved. This CDR3 has 13 amino acids. V lost 0 bases and J lost 4, with 4 bases in between. The germline V gene encodes CDR1 SGDLS and CDR2 YYNGEE.

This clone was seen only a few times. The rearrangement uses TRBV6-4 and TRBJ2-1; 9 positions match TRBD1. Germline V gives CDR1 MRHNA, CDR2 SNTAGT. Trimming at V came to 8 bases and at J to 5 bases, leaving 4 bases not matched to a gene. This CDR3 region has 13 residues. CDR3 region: CASARDRDNEQFF. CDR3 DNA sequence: TGTGCCAGCGCCCGGGACAGGGACAATGAGCAGTTCTTC.

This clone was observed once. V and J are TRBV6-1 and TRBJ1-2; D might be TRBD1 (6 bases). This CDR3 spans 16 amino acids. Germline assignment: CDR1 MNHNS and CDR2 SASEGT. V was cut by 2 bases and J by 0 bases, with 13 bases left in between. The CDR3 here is CASSEYPRQANYGYTF. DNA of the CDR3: TGTGCCAGCAGTGAATACCCCCGACAGGCTAACTATGGCTACACCTTC.

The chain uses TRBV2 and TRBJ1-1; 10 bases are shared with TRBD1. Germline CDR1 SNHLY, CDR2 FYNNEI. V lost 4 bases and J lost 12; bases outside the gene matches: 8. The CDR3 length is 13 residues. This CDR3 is CASSAGDRGRTFF. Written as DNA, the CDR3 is TGTGCCAGCAGTGCCGGGGACAGGGGAAGGACTTTCTTT. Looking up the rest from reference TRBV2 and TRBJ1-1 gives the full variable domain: EPEVTQTPSHQVTQMGQEVILRCVPISNHLYFYWYRQILGQKVEFLVSFYNNEISEKSEIFDDQFSVERPDGSNFTLKIRSTKLEDSAMYFCASSAGDRGRTFFGQGTRLTVV.

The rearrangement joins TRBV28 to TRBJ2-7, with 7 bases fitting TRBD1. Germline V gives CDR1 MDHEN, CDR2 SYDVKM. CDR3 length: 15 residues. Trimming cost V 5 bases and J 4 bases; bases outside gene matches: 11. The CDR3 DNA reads TGTGCCAGCAGTCTCCTACCGGGACAGAGGTACGAGCAGTACTTC. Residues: CASSLLPGQRYEQYF.

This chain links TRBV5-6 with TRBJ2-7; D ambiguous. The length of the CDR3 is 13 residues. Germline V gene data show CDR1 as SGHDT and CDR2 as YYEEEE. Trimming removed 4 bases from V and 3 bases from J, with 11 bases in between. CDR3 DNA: TGTGCCAGCAGCCCAGGACGGCGCTACGAGCAGTACGTC. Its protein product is CASSPGRRYEQYV.

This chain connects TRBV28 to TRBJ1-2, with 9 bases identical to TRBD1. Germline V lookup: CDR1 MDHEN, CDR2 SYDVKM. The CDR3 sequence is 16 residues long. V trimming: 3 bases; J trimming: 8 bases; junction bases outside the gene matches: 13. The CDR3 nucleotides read TGTGCCAGCAGTTTTTCCGGGACAGGGAACCCTAAGGGCTACACCTTC. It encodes CASSFSGTGNPKGYTF.

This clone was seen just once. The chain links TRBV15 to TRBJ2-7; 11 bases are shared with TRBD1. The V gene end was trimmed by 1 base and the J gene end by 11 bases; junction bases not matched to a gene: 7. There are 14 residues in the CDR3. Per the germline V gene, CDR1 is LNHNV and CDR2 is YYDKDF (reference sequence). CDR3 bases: TGTGCCACCAGCAGAGCCGGGACAGGGGGAGAGAAGTACGTC. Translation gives CATSRAGTGGEKYV.